This passage covers 21 T cell receptor beta chains from one sample sequenced in a study of T-cell reconstitution after alpha-beta-depleted transplantation in children. It was with unique molecular identifiers that the TCRbeta library was prepared. MiXCR, applied by TCRdb to the PCR reads, yields one record per CDR3 protein. In the table there are about 980,000 distinct CDR3 sequences, around 30% of which are singletons. This material consisted of PBMCs, mostly from graft donor cells, taken 360 days after TCRalphabeta/CD19-depleted stem cell transplant. These receptors came from a boy under three years old who had a stem cell transplant for SCID, so the T cells may come from the graft donor.

The chain recombines TRBV6-5 with TRBJ2-7, with 10 positions matching TRBD1. Germline-derived CDR1 and CDR2 are MNHEY and SVGAGI. The V and J ends lost 2 bases and 0 bases, in that order; junction bases with no gene match: 4. The CDR3 covers 16 residues. The CDR3 bases are TGTGCCAGCAGTTACACAGGGACAGGGGTCTCCTACGAGCAGTACTTC. Its translation is CASSYTGTGVSYEQYF.

This clonotype was counted only a few times. This sequence joins TRBV29-1 and TRBJ2-7; D ambiguous. Germline V gives CDR1 SQVTM, CDR2 ANQGSEA. This CDR3 spans 12 amino acids. V lost 2 bases and J lost 6, with 11 bases in between. CDR3 region: CSVELESGEQYF. For the CDR3, the DNA is TGCAGCGTTGAATTAGAGTCTGGCGAGCAGTACTTC.

This chain connects TRBV12-3 or TRBV12-4 to TRBJ1-3; 7 nucleotides match TRBD1. The V gene end was trimmed by 10 bases and the J gene end by 2 bases; junction bases not matched to a gene: 8. This CDR3 has 14 residues. The DNA for the CDR3 is TGTGCCACCCAGGCAACAGGGGCTGGAAACACCATATATTTT. It encodes CATQATGAGNTIYF.

This clonotype was seen more than once but under ten times. The chain is built from TRBV2 and TRBJ2-1, with TRBD2 as a possible D gene (5 bases). Trimming cost V 6 bases and J 7 bases, with 13 bases left between them. The germline V gene has CDR1 SNHLY and CDR2 FYNNEI. CDR3 size: 13 residues. In DNA, the CDR3 is TGTGCCAGCAGCGTTGCCAGAGGGAATGAGCAGTTCTTC. Amino acid sequence: CASSVARGNEQFF.

This clonotype was found a few times. The chain has TRBV6-2 or TRBV6-3 and TRBJ1-1; 7 bases align to TRBD1. Trimming cost V 0 bases and J 5 bases; bases outside gene matches: 6. The germline V gene has CDR1 MNHEY and CDR2 SVGEGT. CDR3 size: 15 residues. CDR3 protein: CASSYSPGQSTEAFF. The CDR3 DNA reads TGTGCCAGCAGTTACTCCCCGGGACAGTCGACTGAAGCTTTCTTT.

Many counts were recorded for this clonotype. V usage is TRBV5-1 and J usage is TRBJ1-6; D not resolved. The germline V and J ends were trimmed by 0 bases and 0 bases, with 4 bases remaining between them. Germline values: CDR1 SGHRS, CDR2 YFSETQ. The CDR3 has 15 residues. CDR3 residues: CASSLEGSYNSPLHF. The CDR3 DNA follows: TGCGCCAGCAGCTTGGAGGGCTCCTATAATTCACCCCTCCACTTT.

This clonotype was seen a handful of times. The V gene is TRBV12-3 or TRBV12-4, the J gene TRBJ2-3, with D hard to call. The CDR3 contains 15 residues. V lost 2 bases and J lost 2, with 11 bases in between. The CDR3 DNA sequence: TGTGCCAGCAGTTTACACCGCGGCTTCACAGATACGCAGTATTTT. Its protein product is CASSLHRGFTDTQYF.

J is TRBJ2-5 and V is TRBV5-1; 10 bases line up with TRBD1. Per germline, CDR1 SGHRS and CDR2 YFSETQ. The CDR3 runs to 16 residues. Trimming took 4 bases from V and 1 from J; bases not matched to a gene: 7. The DNA of the CDR3 is TGCGCCAGCAGCGCGGGACAGGGGAACTTCCAAGAGACCCAGTACTTC. Encoded protein: CASSAGQGNFQETQYF.

This clonotype was recorded a few times. The rearrangement links TRBV27 to TRBJ1-1; 9 positions match TRBD1. From germline, CDR1 is MNHEY and CDR2 SMNVEV (reference sequence). This CDR3 comprises 15 residues. V lost 5 bases, J lost 3 bases, and 7 bases stayed unmatched. The CDR3 protein is CASSPGQGWYTEAFF. The CDR3 DNA reads TGTGCCAGCAGTCCCGGACAGGGGTGGTACACTGAAGCTTTCTTT.

Here the CDR3 reads CASSPSQVSGNTIYF. The CDR3 bases are TGTGCCAGCAGTCCGTCCCAAGTCTCTGGAAACACCATATATTTT. The chain uses TRBV12-3 or TRBV12-4 and TRBJ1-3, with unresolved D. The CDR3 totals 15 residues. The ends were cut back, 5 bases at V and 0 bases at J, with 11 bases in the middle.

This clonotype was picked up a small number of times. The gene calls are TRBV5-1 and TRBJ1-6, with D uncertain. V was trimmed by 0 bases and J by 5 bases, leaving 6 bases between them. The CDR3 runs 14 residues. Germline loops: CDR1 SGHRS, CDR2 YFSETQ. The CDR3 region is CASSLGQNNSPLHF. The CDR3, as DNA: TGCGCCAGCAGCTTGGGACAAAATAATTCACCCCTCCACTTT.

V and J are TRBV20-1 and TRBJ2-1; 9 bases are shared with TRBD2. From germline, CDR1 is DFQATT and CDR2 SNEGSKA (reference sequence). This CDR3 has 16 residues. V trimming: 5 bases; J trimming: 4 bases; junction bases outside the gene matches: 12. Here the CDR3 DNA reads TGCAGTGCTCGGGGGGATTGGGCGGGGGGGTACAATGAGCAGTTCTTC. This gives the protein CSARGDWAGGYNEQFF.

The chain recombines TRBV15 with TRBJ2-5; no firm D call. This CDR3 is 14 amino acids long. The germline V gene encodes CDR1 LNHNV and CDR2 YYDKDF (reference sequence). V shed 0 bases and J shed 0 bases, with 5 bases lying between them. DNA of the CDR3: TGTGCCACCAGCAGAGATCAGAACCAAGAGACCCAGTACTTC. It specifies CATSRDQNQETQYF.

The J gene is TRBJ2-1, the V gene TRBV7-3; the D is unclear. The CDR3 extends over 15 amino acids. V lost 0 bases to trimming and J lost 6 bases, with 12 bases between them. In germline, CDR1 is SGHTA, CDR2 FQGTGA. The CDR3 nucleotides read TGTGCCAGCAGCTTAACGCCCCGCGGCCGCAATGAGCAGTTCTTC. Its protein product is CASSLTPRGRNEQFF.

This clonotype was recorded a few times. The gene calls are TRBV4-1 and TRBJ1-1; the D gene is possibly TRBD1 (6 bases). V lost 0 bases to trimming and J lost 4 bases, with 30 bases between them. Germline assignment: CDR1 MGHRA and CDR2 YSYEKL. The CDR3 is 21 residues long. The CDR3, as DNA: TGCGCCAGCAGCCAAGATCGGGGTGGGACCAGGGGACTCCTTTTTGGCACTGAAGCTTTCTTT. Encoded protein: CASSQDRGGTRGLLFGTEAFF.

The rearrangement links TRBV20-1 to TRBJ1-2; 10 nucleotides align to TRBD1. The CDR3 runs to 13 residues. V lost 5 bases, J lost 5 bases, and 5 bases stayed unmatched. The germline CDR1 and CDR2 sequences are DFQATT and SNEGSKA (reference sequence). The CDR3 DNA reads TGCAGTGCTTCGACAGGGGGCGGGTATGGCTACACCTTC. It specifies CSASTGGGYGYTF.

This chain uses TRBV2 with TRBJ2-4; D is ambiguous. Between the trimmed V and J ends, which lost 1 base and 0 bases, there was a span of 13 bases. The germline gives CDR1 SNHLY, CDR2 FYNNEI. This CDR3 has 17 amino acids. The CDR3 is CASSEGLHLLAKNIQYF. DNA of the CDR3: TGTGCCAGCAGTGAAGGCTTACACCTCCTAGCCAAAAACATTCAGTACTTC.

This clonotype came up a few times. The V and J genes are TRBV7-8 and TRBJ2-7, with a possible D match to TRBD1 (6 bases). V lost 5 bases and J 2 bases, leaving 16 bases between the germline ends. CDR3 length: 15 residues. Germline-derived CDR1 and CDR2 are SGHVS and FQNEAQ. CDR3 residues: CASSARRDNPYEQYF. For the CDR3, the DNA is TGTGCCAGCAGCGCCCGCCGGGACAATCCCTACGAGCAGTACTTC. The full variable domain, in which reference TRBV7-8 and TRBJ2-7 provide the parts outside the CDR3, is GAGVSQSPRYKVAKRGQDVALRCDPISGHVSLFWYQQALGQGPEFLTYFQNEAQLDKSGLPSDRFFAERPEGSVSTLKIQRTQQEDSAVYLCASSARRDNPYEQYFGPGTRLTVT.

This clonotype has just a few counts. This chain links TRBV10-3 with TRBJ2-3, with D unclear. Germline CDR1 is ENHRY and CDR2 is SYGVKD. The CDR3 runs to 14 residues. Trimming shortened V by 2 bases and J by 4 bases, and 10 bases separated the two germline ends. CDR3 coding DNA: TGTGCCATCAGTGAGCACGCCACCCCAGATACGCAGTATTTT. This encodes CAISEHATPDTQYF.

The CDR3 nucleotides read TGCAGCGTTGAAATCCCCCAGTTCTTC. Its translation: CSVEIPQFF. This rearrangement joins TRBV29-1 to TRBJ2-1; D unclear. Germline CDR1 SQVTM, CDR2 ANQGSEA. The V end lost 2 bases, the J end lost 13 bases, and 6 bases lay between the germline ends. The CDR3 spans 9 residues.

The chain employs TRBV13 and TRBJ2-1; TRBD2 agrees at 12 bases. The germline V gene has CDR1 PRHDT and CDR2 FYEKMQ (reference sequence). This CDR3 has 17 amino acids. After removal of 4 bases from V and 4 bases from J, the junction contained 8 bases not matched to a gene. The CDR3 DNA is TGTGCCAGCAGCTCGGTAGGACTAGCGGGATTATACAATGAGCAGTTCTTC. Protein product: CASSSVGLAGLYNEQFF.